Sequencing of this T cell receptor (beta chain) was carried out in a study of blood T cells in healthy people across ages (dated by TCRdb to 2014 to 2015). Context from the whole study: In model experiments, template switching captured about one uniquely barcoded TCR beta cDNA molecule for every two T cells. Age-related changes in TCR beta repertoire diversity were measured in the study by deep sequencing normalized with unique cDNA molecular identifiers. Donors were grouped into four age groups: young (average approximately 16 years), middle-aged (roughly 38), aged (about 60) and long-lived (around 82). Donors of different ages were randomly distributed across sequencing lanes to avoid experimental bias. Using the same blood draw, the study looked at two additional independent replicas of 1 million unique cDNA reads for two donors, one aged 18 to 30 and the other aged 80 or older.

Donors were 39 systemically healthy Caucasian individuals from Russia aged roughly 6 to 90 years. Approximately 9.3 milliliters of peripheral blood were drawn from each donor into EDTA-treated Vacutainer tubes. Ficoll-Paque density-gradient centrifugation was used to isolate PBMCs, with at least 7 million per sample. Trizol reagent was used to extract total RNA from the PBMCs, yielding at least 5.5 micrograms per sample. Naive CD45RAhigh/CD27high T cell percentages were measured by flow cytometry on a PBMC aliquot from every donor. Libraries were constructed by 5' RACE. The run used an Illumina HiSeq 2500. A second 7 to 11 cycle PCR used a sample-barcoded 5' primer and a J-beta primer mix. A template-switch 5' adaptor carrying 12 random nucleotides introduced a unique molecular identifier onto each TCR beta cDNA molecule. Each sample yielded at least 2.5 million CDR3-containing paired-end reads. All of the RNA was converted into first-strand cDNA using the Mint cDNA synthesis kit, with a TRBC-specific oligonucleotide serving as the primer. Following uracil-DNA glycosylase treatment, a first 18-cycle PCR with universal primers M1SS and BC2_uni_R was performed on all cDNA. The paper's data handling went like this. Each sample was normalized by randomly selecting 1 million high-quality reads, each carrying a distinct molecular identifier. Reads sharing molecular identifiers were discarded rather than binned into consensus sequences. MiTCR, set to a Q25 quality threshold and the strictest error-elimination algorithm, was used for CDR3 identification, clonotype clustering and error correction. A nonparametric unseen species model with Euler transformation was used to estimate a lower bound on total TCR beta diversity. TCRdb took the public reads, trimmed them with fastp at Q25, ran MiXCR for clone calling and kept in-frame beta chains. Each entry is one CDR3 protein sequence, shown with its most common DNA and genes. The V and J calls were determined by TCRdb, not by the authors. In this sample the table shows roughly 1.6 million distinct CDR3 sequences, roughly 32% of which occur a single time. Of the sample, 11% is held by the ten largest clones.

V gives up 1 base and J gives up 2 bases, and the segment between their germline ends measures 12 bases. The germline V gene gives CDR1 as SGHVS and CDR2 as FNYEAQ. The CDR3 holds 15 amino acids from the cysteine to the phenylalanine. Kept here is only the CDR3 DNA, which spans 45 bases and is read in frame from base 1. General study outcomes and caveats: The long-lived group showed more naive CD4+ T cells, fewer expanded clones and increased TCR diversity than the aged group, suggesting age selection. Conclusive comparison of naive and antigen-experienced compartments was prevented by the profiling of bulk unsorted PBMCs. As age increased, observed TCR beta diversity per million T cells dropped in a roughly linear way, and a significant reduction was already evident by age 40. A strong correlation was found between observed TCR beta diversity and the percentage of naive T cells measured by flow cytometry. Because donor CMV infection status was unknown, age-related changes in expanded clonotypes were potentially confounded. Estimates of total diversity from one million sequenced T cells were regarded as lower bounds and underestimates.

Of note for this clonotype: The antigen it binds to is not known. No much larger clone exists at a distance of one base, and base qualities are not known.

Recombination connected TRBV7-6 to TRBJ2-7, with the D gene not clear enough to name. The source is a woman in her thirties in good health. Sequencing input: blood. The sequenced DNA: TGTGCCAGCAGCTTAGAGCCCCACTCTACCTACGAGCAGTACTTC. Its protein is CASSLEPHSTYEQYF.